This T cell receptor beta chain was captured in a study of PD-L1 blockade in urothelial cancer. General study points: Pretreatment peripheral blood TCR clonality that fell below the median predicted better survival among the patients studied.

With respect to this clone: Its antigen remains unidentified.

The protocol was immunoSEQ multiplex PCR, while the TCRdb copy is restricted to in-frame clones and leaves out a portion. The profile shows 50,000 to 55,000 clones, around 77% of them singletons. Trimming removed 1 base from V and 0 bases from J; junction bases left unmatched: 9. This CDR3 region has 21 residues. The germline gives CDR1 LGHNA, CDR2 YSLEER. The TCR comes from a man aged 65 to 85 with urothelial cancer. The chain employs TRBV4-3 and TRBJ2-1; 16 nucleotides align to TRBD2. The sample consisted of PBMCs, taken around atezolizumab (anti-PD-L1) treatment. CDR3: CASSQVIGTSGGVSSYNEQFF. In DNA, the CDR3 is TGCGCCAGCAGCCAAGTGATTGGGACTAGCGGGGGGGTGAGCTCCTACAATGAGCAGTTCTTC.